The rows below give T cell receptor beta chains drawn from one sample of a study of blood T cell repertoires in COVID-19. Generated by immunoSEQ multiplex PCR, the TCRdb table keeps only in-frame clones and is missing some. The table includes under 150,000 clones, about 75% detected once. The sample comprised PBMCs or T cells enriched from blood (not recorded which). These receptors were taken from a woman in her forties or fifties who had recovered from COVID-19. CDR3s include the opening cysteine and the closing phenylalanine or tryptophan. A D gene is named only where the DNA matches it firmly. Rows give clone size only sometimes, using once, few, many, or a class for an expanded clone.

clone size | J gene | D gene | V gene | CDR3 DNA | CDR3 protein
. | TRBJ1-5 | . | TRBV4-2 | TGTGCCAGCAGCCATTGGACCGGGGATAGCAATCAGCCCCAGCATTTT | CASSHWTGDSNQPQHF
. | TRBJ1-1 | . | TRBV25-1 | TGTGCCAGCATTCGCGAGGGGAACACTGAAGCTTTCTTT | CASIREGNTEAFF
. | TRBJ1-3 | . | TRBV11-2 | TGTGCCAGCAGCTTAGTCCCAGGGCGCTCTGGAAACACCATATATTTT | CASSLVPGRSGNTIYF
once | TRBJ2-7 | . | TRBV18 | TGTGCCAGCTCACCGTCCGGGGTCCCCTACGAGCAGTACTTC | CASSPSGVPYEQYF
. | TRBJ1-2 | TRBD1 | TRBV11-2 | TGTGCCAGCAGCCCCGGGACAGCTTTCTATGGCTACACCTTC | CASSPGTAFYGYTF
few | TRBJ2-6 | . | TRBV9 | TGTGCCAGCAGCGTAGAATCTTCTGGGGCCAACGTCCTGACTTTC | CASSVESSGANVLTF
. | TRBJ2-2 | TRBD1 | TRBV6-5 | TGTGCCAGCAGTAGACAGGGGAACACCGGGGAGCTGTTTTTT | CASSRQGNTGELFF
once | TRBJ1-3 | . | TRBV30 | TGTGCCTGGATCAACGGGAACGGAAACACCATATATTTT | CAWINGNGNTIYF
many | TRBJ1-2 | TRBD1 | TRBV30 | TGTGCCTGGAGTCCCACAGGGGGATATGCTGGCTACACCTTC | CAWSPTGGYAGYTF
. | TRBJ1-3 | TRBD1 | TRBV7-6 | TGTGCCAGCAGCACCACAGGGGCTGGAAACACCATATATTTT | CASSTTGAGNTIYF
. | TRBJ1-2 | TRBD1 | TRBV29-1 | TGCAGCGTTGAGATCGGATGGACAGGGACAATGAATGGCTACACCTTC | CSVEIGWTGTMNGYTF
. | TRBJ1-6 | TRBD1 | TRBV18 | TGTGCCAGCTCACTTTCGGGACAGGGTCCCTATAATTCACCCCTCCACTTT | CASSLSGQGPYNSPLHF
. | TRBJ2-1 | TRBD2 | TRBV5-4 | TGTGCCAGCAGCTCGGCGGGGGGCACCTACAATGAGCAGTTCTTC | CASSSAGGTYNEQFF
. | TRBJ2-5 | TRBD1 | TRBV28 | TGTGCCAGCGGGACAGACCAGCGACAAGAGACCCAGTACTTC | CASGTDQRQETQYF
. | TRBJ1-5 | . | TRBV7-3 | TGTGCCAGCAGCCGATCTGGCGGTCAGCCCCAGCATTTT | CASSRSGGQPQHF
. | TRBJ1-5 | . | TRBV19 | TGTGCCAGTAGTATGGGGGACAACAATCAGCCCCAGCATTTT | CASSMGDNNQPQHF
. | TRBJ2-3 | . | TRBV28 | TGTGCCAGCATCACGGGGAACACAGATACGCAGTATTTT | CASITGNTDTQYF
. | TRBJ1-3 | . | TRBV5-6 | TGTGCCAGCAGCTTGGACCCGCGGTCTTATGGAAACACCATATATTTT | CASSLDPRSYGNTIYF
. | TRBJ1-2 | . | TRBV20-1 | TGCAGTGCTACAGGGTCGGGCGGCTACACCTTC | CSATGSGGYTF
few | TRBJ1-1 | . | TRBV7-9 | TGTGCCAGCAGCTTAGTAGACCAGGATCAGAACACTGAAGCTTTCTTT | CASSLVDQDQNTEAFF
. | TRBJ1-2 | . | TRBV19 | TGTGCCAGTACCCAAGGCTCAGGGTATGGCTACACCTTC | CASTQGSGYGYTF
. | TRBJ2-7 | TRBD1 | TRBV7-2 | TGTGCCAGCAATCCCGGGACAGGGGTGTACGAGCAGTACTTC | CASNPGTGVYEQYF
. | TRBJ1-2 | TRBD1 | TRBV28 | TGTGCCAGCAGGGGTCAACGGGGATCCGGGACAGGGTTCGGCTACACCTTC | CASRGQRGSGTGFGYTF
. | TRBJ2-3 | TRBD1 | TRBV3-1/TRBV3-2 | TGTGCCAGCAGCCAGGCCTTCCCGGGACAGGTAACTACAGATACGCAGTATTTT | CASSQAFPGQVTTDTQYF
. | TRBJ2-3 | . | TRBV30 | TGTGCCTGGAGTTTAGCGAGTGGCACAGATACGCAGTATTTT | CAWSLASGTDTQYF
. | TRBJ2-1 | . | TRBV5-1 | TGCGCCAGCAGCTTGGTATGGAGGACTAACAATGAGCAGTTCTTC | CASSLVWRTNNEQFF
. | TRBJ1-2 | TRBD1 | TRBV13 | TGTGCCAGCAGCCTAAATCCCGGGACAGGGATGGTTAACTATGGCTACACCTTC | CASSLNPGTGMVNYGYTF
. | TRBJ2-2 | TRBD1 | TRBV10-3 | TGTGCCATCAGTGAGTCCCTAACCCGGGACAGGGGGATAGCGGGAGTCACCGGGGAGCTGTTTTTT | CAISESLTRDRGIAGVTGELFF
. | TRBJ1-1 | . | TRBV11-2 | TGTGCCAGCAGCTTAGATCTGAGGAGGACTGAAGCTTTCTTT | CASSLDLRRTEAFF
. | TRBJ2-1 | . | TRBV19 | TGTGCCAGTAGTCCTGCGCGGACTTTCGGGATAAGTAATGAGCAGTTCTTC | CASSPARTFGISNEQFF
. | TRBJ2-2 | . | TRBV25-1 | TGTGCCAGCAGTAAAGGTCCGGGCACCGGGGAGCTGTTTTTT | CASSKGPGTGELFF
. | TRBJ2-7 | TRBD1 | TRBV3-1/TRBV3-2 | TGTGCCAGCAGCCAGTACCGGGACAGGGTCTTGTTGGGACTCCCCTACGAGCAGTACTTC | CASSQYRDRVLLGLPYEQYF
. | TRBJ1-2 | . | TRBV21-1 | TGTGCCAGCAGCACAATCGACAGGGGCCAAGCTAACTATGGCTACACCTTC | CASSTIDRGQANYGYTF
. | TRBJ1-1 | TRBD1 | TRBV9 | TGTGCCAGCAGCCTCAGCCGGGACAGGGTAAACACTGAAGCTTTCTTT | CASSLSRDRVNTEAFF
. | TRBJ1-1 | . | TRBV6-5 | TGTGCCAGCAGTTACTCCGGTCTTAACACTGAAGCTTTCTTT | CASSYSGLNTEAFF
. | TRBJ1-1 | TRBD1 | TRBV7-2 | TGTGCCAGCAGCCATTCACAGGGGACCAGGGGAACTGAAGCTTTCTTT | CASSHSQGTRGTEAFF
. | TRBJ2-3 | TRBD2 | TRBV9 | TGTGCCAGCAGCGGGGGACTAGCGGGAGCGAAAGATACGCAGTATTTT | CASSGGLAGAKDTQYF
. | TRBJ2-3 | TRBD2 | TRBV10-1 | TGCGCCAGCAGTGAGGGGATAGCGGGAGGCACAGATACGCAGTATTTT | CASSEGIAGGTDTQYF
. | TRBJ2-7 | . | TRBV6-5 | TGTGCCAGCAGTTACTCGGGGGGCTCCTACGAGCAGTACTTC | CASSYSGGSYEQYF
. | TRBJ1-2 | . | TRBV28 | TGTGCCAGCAGTTTCTGGGAGATAGGCTACACCTTC | CASSFWEIGYTF
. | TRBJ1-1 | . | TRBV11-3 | TGTGCCAGCAGCTTGAGGCCAGGGTTGGGCACTGAAGCTTTCTTT | CASSLRPGLGTEAFF
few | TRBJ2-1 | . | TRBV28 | TGTGCCAGCAGTTCTCCGGGTTTCTGGTTCTTC | CASSSPGFWFF
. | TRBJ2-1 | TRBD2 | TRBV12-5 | TGTGCTAGTGGTTTGGGACTAGCGGGGGCGATGGATGAGCAGTTCTTC | CASGLGLAGAMDEQFF
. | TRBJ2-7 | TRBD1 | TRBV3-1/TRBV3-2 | TGTGCCAGCAGCCCGGGACAGGGGACCGAGCAGTACTTC | CASSPGQGTEQYF
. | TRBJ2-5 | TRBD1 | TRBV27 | TGTGCCAGCTCCCTGGGACAGTCACAAGAGACCCAGTACTTC | CASSLGQSQETQYF
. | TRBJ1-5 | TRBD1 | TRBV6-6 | TGTGCCAGCAGTCCAGGGGGAGGCAATCAGCCCCAGCATTTT | CASSPGGGNQPQHF
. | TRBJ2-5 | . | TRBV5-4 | TGTGCCAGCAGCTTGGCTGGCGGGGGCGGACGGGAGACCCAGTACTTC | CASSLAGGGGRETQYF
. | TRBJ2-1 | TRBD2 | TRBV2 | TGTGCCAGCAGAAGACTAGCGGGAGGGCCGGGCGAGCAGTTCTTC | CASRRLAGGPGEQFF
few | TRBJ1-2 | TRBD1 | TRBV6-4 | TGTGCCAGCAGTGATCAACTTCCGGGACAGGGAGATGGCTACACCTTC | CASSDQLPGQGDGYTF
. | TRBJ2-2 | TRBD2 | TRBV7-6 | TGTGCCAGCAGCATGACGGGACTAGCGGCCGGGGAGCTGTTTTTT | CASSMTGLAAGELFF
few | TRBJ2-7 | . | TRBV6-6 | TGTGCCAGCAGTTACTCGATTGAGGGTAGGAACGAGCAGTACTTC | CASSYSIEGRNEQYF
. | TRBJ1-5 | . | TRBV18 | TGTGCCAGCTCACCATACGGAGAGAATCAGCCCCAGCATTTT | CASSPYGENQPQHF
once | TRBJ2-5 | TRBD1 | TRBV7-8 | TGTGCCAGCAGCCAAGGGGACAGTGAGACCCAGTACTTC | CASSQGDSETQYF
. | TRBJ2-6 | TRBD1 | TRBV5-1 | TGCGCCAGCAGCTTGGTTGTCCGGCAGGGGGCGGACGTCTCTGGGGCCAACGTCCTGACTTTC | CASSLVVRQGADVSGANVLTF
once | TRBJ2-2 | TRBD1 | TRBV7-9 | TGTGCCAGCAGCGCACGGGGCCAGGGGGACACCGGGGAGCTGTTTTTT | CASSARGQGDTGELFF
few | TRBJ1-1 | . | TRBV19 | TGTGCCACCGGGGTGGGGGCCACTGAAGCTTTCTTT | CATGVGATEAFF
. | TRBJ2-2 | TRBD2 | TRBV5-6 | TGTGCCAGCAGCTTCCCTAGCGGCTACACCGGGGAGCTGTTTTTT | CASSFPSGYTGELFF